This TCR beta chain was sequenced in a study of CD8+CD57+ T cells in acquired aplastic anemia. This clonotype was picked up many times. CD8+CD57+ cell expansion had been shown by flow cytometry in patients chosen for sequencing. It was genomic DNA that served as the template for profiling TCR beta VDJ and CDR3. In TCRdb, the reads were re-called with MiXCR into one record per CDR3 protein. This table holds 200,000 to 250,000 distinct CDR3 sequences, roughly 60% found once. Sequenced: sorted CD4+, CD8+, or CD8+CD57+ T cells (not recorded which) from PBMCs. The TCR originated in a human donor with aplastic anemia.

Written as DNA, the CDR3 is TGCAGTGCTCATAACAGCACCTACAATGAGCAGTTCTTC. Translated, it gives CSAHNSTYNEQFF. This chain connects TRBV20-1 to TRBJ2-1; D remains ambiguous. Trimming pared 5 bases from V and 2 bases from J, leaving 10 bases between. Germline V lookup: CDR1 DFQATT, CDR2 SNEGSKA (reference sequence). The CDR3 runs 13 residues.